This is a list of T cell receptor beta chains from one sample in a study of molecular identifiers for immune sequencing clone quantification. One entry per CDR3 protein results from TCRdb running MiXCR on the PCR reads. The sample consists of 65,000 to 70,000 distinct CDR3 sequences, roughly 20% of them appearing once. Sequenced sample: naive CD8+ T cells from blood, with Jurkat cell RNA spiked in. The source is a human donor in good health. Some libraries in this study had Jurkat cell RNA spiked in. Each CDR3 is given with its conserved first and last residue. The order of the fields is CDR3 DNA, CDR3 protein, V gene, clone size, D gene, CDR3 length, J gene. D genes are given only for firm matches. Clone size, where shown, is once, few, many, or a class for clones that have expanded.

CDR3 DNA: TGTGCCAGCAGCCCCAGGGGAAGCACAGATACGCTGTATTTT
CDR3 protein: CASSPRGSTDTLYF
V gene: TRBV7-6
clone size: few
D gene: -
CDR3 length: 14
J gene: TRBJ2-3

CDR3 DNA: TGCGCCAGCAGCTTGGAAAGGGGTGCAGATACGCAGTATTTT
CDR3 protein: CASSLERGADTQYF
V gene: TRBV5-1
clone size: many
D gene: -
CDR3 length: 14
J gene: TRBJ2-3

CDR3 DNA: TGTGCCAGCACAAACCCCGGGACCTACAATGAGCAGTTCTTC
CDR3 protein: CASTNPGTYNEQFF
V gene: TRBV28
clone size: -
D gene: -
CDR3 length: 14
J gene: TRBJ2-1

CDR3 DNA: TGCAGCGTTGAAGTTGCGGCGGACTACGAGCAGTACTTC
CDR3 protein: CSVEVAADYEQYF
V gene: TRBV29-1
clone size: many
D gene: -
CDR3 length: 13
J gene: TRBJ2-7

CDR3 DNA: TGTGCCAGCAGCTTTGCGCCTAGCGGGATCGCCTACGAGCAGTACTTC
CDR3 protein: CASSFAPSGIAYEQYF
V gene: TRBV7-9
clone size: -
D gene: TRBD2
CDR3 length: 16
J gene: TRBJ2-7

CDR3 DNA: TGTGCCAGCAGCTTAGGCTTAGGGGAAAAGGCCTACGAGCAGTACTTC
CDR3 protein: CASSLGLGEKAYEQYF
V gene: TRBV7-9
clone size: many
D gene: -
CDR3 length: 16
J gene: TRBJ2-7

CDR3 DNA: TGTGCCAGCAGCTTAGCCTCAAGCTCCTACGAGCAGTACTTC
CDR3 protein: CASSLASSSYEQYF
V gene: TRBV11-2
clone size: many
D gene: -
CDR3 length: 14
J gene: TRBJ2-7

CDR3 DNA: TGTGCCACCAGGTTGGCCTCAGTATACACGAACTATGGCTACACCTTC
CDR3 protein: CATRLASVYTNYGYTF
V gene: TRBV6-6
clone size: -
D gene: -
CDR3 length: 16
J gene: TRBJ1-2

CDR3 DNA: TGCGCCAGCGGGGCAGTCGAGGGGGCCAACGTCCTGACTTTC
CDR3 protein: CASGAVEGANVLTF
V gene: TRBV4-3
clone size: many
D gene: -
CDR3 length: 14
J gene: TRBJ2-6

CDR3 DNA: TGTGCCATCAGGAAGACTAGCGGAGATCCCGAGAGCTCCTACAATGAGCAGTTCTTC
CDR3 protein: CAIRKTSGDPESSYNEQFF
V gene: TRBV10-3
clone size: many
D gene: TRBD2
CDR3 length: 19
J gene: TRBJ2-1

CDR3 DNA: TGTGCCATCAGTGTCGGATGGCAGACGAACTATGGCTACACCTTC
CDR3 protein: CAISVGWQTNYGYTF
V gene: TRBV10-3
clone size: many
D gene: -
CDR3 length: 15
J gene: TRBJ1-2

CDR3 DNA: TGTGCCAGCAGCCCCTCGGGACAGAGCACAGATACGCAGTATTTT
CDR3 protein: CASSPSGQSTDTQYF
V gene: TRBV9
clone size: many
D gene: TRBD1
CDR3 length: 15
J gene: TRBJ2-3

CDR3 DNA: TGTGCCAGCAGCCCCAAGGGTTTGAGGAATGAGCAGTTCTTC
CDR3 protein: CASSPKGLRNEQFF
V gene: TRBV7-9
clone size: few
D gene: -
CDR3 length: 14
J gene: TRBJ2-1

CDR3 DNA: TGCAGCGTTGAATACGTAGAAGCTTTCTTT
CDR3 protein: CSVEYVEAFF
V gene: TRBV29-1
clone size: many
D gene: -
CDR3 length: 10
J gene: TRBJ1-1

CDR3 DNA: TGTGCCAGCAGTCTCCCTGCGGGCGGGACAAGCTCCTACGAGCAGTACTTC
CDR3 protein: CASSLPAGGTSSYEQYF
V gene: TRBV28
clone size: many
D gene: -
CDR3 length: 17
J gene: TRBJ2-7

CDR3 DNA: TGCGCCAGCAGCCCCCGGCTGGAGGGGGAGGCTTTCTTT
CDR3 protein: CASSPRLEGEAFF
V gene: TRBV4-1
clone size: many
D gene: -
CDR3 length: 13
J gene: TRBJ1-1

CDR3 DNA: TGTGCCATCAGTGATCTACAGGGTGGGGATGAGCAGTTCTTC
CDR3 protein: CAISDLQGGDEQFF
V gene: TRBV10-3
clone size: few
D gene: -
CDR3 length: 14
J gene: TRBJ2-1

CDR3 DNA: TGTGCCAGCTATACAGGGGTGACTAATGAAAAACTGTGTTTT
CDR3 protein: CASYTGVTNEKLCF
V gene: TRBV27
clone size: few
D gene: TRBD1
CDR3 length: 14
J gene: TRBJ1-4

CDR3 DNA: TGTGCCAGCAGTTTTCGTTGGGACTTGGCCGGGGAGCTGTTTTTT
CDR3 protein: CASSFRWDLAGELFF
V gene: TRBV27
clone size: -
D gene: -
CDR3 length: 15
J gene: TRBJ2-2

CDR3 DNA: TGTGCCAGCAGTTTATCAGGGGTTGGGGAGACCCAGTACTTC
CDR3 protein: CASSLSGVGETQYF
V gene: TRBV27
clone size: many
D gene: -
CDR3 length: 14
J gene: TRBJ2-5

CDR3 DNA: TGCGCCAGCAGCCAAGGCAGTCAGAACACTGAAGCTTTCTTT
CDR3 protein: CASSQGSQNTEAFF
V gene: TRBV4-1
clone size: -
D gene: -
CDR3 length: 14
J gene: TRBJ1-1

CDR3 DNA: TGCAGTGCTAGAGATACAGGGGCTCAGCCCCAGCATTTT
CDR3 protein: CSARDTGAQPQHF
V gene: TRBV20-1
clone size: many
D gene: TRBD1
CDR3 length: 13
J gene: TRBJ1-5

CDR3 DNA: TGCAGCGTTAGACTCACACTTACCGAGCAGTACTTC
CDR3 protein: CSVRLTLTEQYF
V gene: TRBV29-1
clone size: -
D gene: -
CDR3 length: 12
J gene: TRBJ2-7

CDR3 DNA: TGTGCCGTCCGGAAGGGGGGGGAAGAGACCCAGTACTTC
CDR3 protein: CAVRKGGEETQYF
V gene: TRBV5-3
clone size: once
D gene: -
CDR3 length: 13
J gene: TRBJ2-5